This T cell receptor (beta chain) originates from a study of T cell responses to AZD1222 COVID-19 vaccine (dated by TCRdb to the early 2020s). General notes on the study: Because spike-specific TCR depth and breadth did not differ between the two schedules, AZD1222 recipients who got a second dose at roughly 4 weeks were pooled with those who got a second dose at roughly 12 weeks. TCR sequencing was performed for 230 to 250 trial participants, of whom 200 to 210 were given two doses of AZD1222 and about 25 were given two doses of MenACWY control vaccine. Enrollment into the trials was organized by age into subgroups of 18-55, 56-69 and 70-plus years, and those subgroups contained roughly 150, 30 and 60 TCR-sequenced participants, respectively. Overall study results and their limits: CD4 TCRs associated with the vaccine covered the entire spike protein, and the dominant responses were in regions 160-218 and 743-854. A significant rise in spike-specific TCR breadth and depth was observed after two AZD1222 doses relative to day 0 and relative to MenACWY recipients. Conclusions about previously exposed vaccinees are limited because only a handful of AZD1222 recipients were SARS-CoV-2 seropositive at baseline. Participants were mostly white British, with more females than males. The authors suggested clonal diversity may have been underestimated. Because no day 14 peak-response samples were available, repertoires were characterized only after the peak T cell response. Reportedly, almost half of the unique spike-specific TCRs recognized epitopes lying outside the regions that are mutated in the B.1.351 and B.1.1.7 variants. The 56-69-year group was small, and its depth increase did not reach significance, likely because of low power.

With regard to this clone: Its antigen has not been determined. No much larger clone exists at a distance of one base, and base qualities are not known.

V is clipped by 7 bases and J by 5 bases, and the sequence between their germline boundaries is 10 bases long. CDR1 and CDR2, per the germline V gene, are SGHTS and YDEGEE. Reading from cysteine to phenylalanine, the CDR3 counts 12 amino acids. Just the 36-base CDR3 DNA is kept, in frame starting at base 1. The CDR3 regions of human TCRbeta chains were subjected to immunosequencing. From the authors' description of their analysis: Repertoire TCRs were checked for matches against a reference library of SARS-CoV-2-specific TCRs that had been generated using the MIRA antigen-specificity platform. Breadth meant the fraction of unique TCRs that were SARS-CoV-2-associated, whereas depth meant the fraction of total T cells that were SARS-CoV-2-associated. Each spike-specific TCR was assigned to its reactive spike region and to a CD4 or CD8 class using the MIRA data. Log10-transformed breadth and depth values were compared by one-way ANOVA with Sidak's multiple comparisons tests. This immuneACCESS table, as held by TCRdb, lists in-frame sequences with V and J called but not all clones. Of the missing ones, under half trace to an unresolved V gene in checked studies; the others have no known cause. V and J calls and clone size are copied from that table; D and trimming were computed from the DNA. The sample includes approximately 65,000 clones, with around 75% observed a single time. The ten largest account for roughly 13% of the sample.

In the paper's terms, the time point label means: baseline before first vaccination. Samples from vaccinated people were obtained from the UK trials COV001 and COV002, which included a single-blind randomized controlled phase 2/3 trial of AZD1222 (ChAdOx1 nCoV-19) in healthy adults. For TCRbeta chain sequencing, PBMC samples were collected from trial participants at day 0 and at day 28 after the second dose. The sequence is built from TRBV5-8 and TRBJ2-1; the D call could be TRBD1 or TRBD2, with each sharing 5 bases. The sequenced sample was peripheral blood, obtained on day 0 of AZD1222 vaccination. The receptor was isolated from an adult in good health. The CDR3 in this case is CASLRGHNEQFF. DNA sequence: TGTGCCAGCCTAAGGGGACACAATGAGCAGTTCTTC. The CDR3 plus the reference TRBV5-8 and TRBJ2-1 genes for the other parts give the full variable domain: EAGVTQSPTHLIKTRGQQATLRCSPISGHTSVYWYQQALGLGLQFLLWYDEGEERNRGNFPPRFSGRQFPNYSSELNVNALELEDSALYLCASLRGHNEQFFGPGTRLTVL.